This T cell receptor (beta chain) was observed in a study of CD8 T cells in Susac syndrome. The authors reverse transcribed about 0.5 to 1 ug RNA with random hexamers. Amplification of TCR beta CDR3 spanned 54 Vbeta and 13 Jbeta via immunoSEQ multiplex PCR. TCRdb called the immunoSEQ multiplex PCR reads again in MiXCR, with one record for every CDR3 protein. The data show approximately 200,000 distinct CDR3 sequences, with 95% seen just once and approximately 0.08% held by the top ten. Stable or active relapsing-remitting multiple sclerosis, untreated and meeting revised McDonald criteria, defined the controls. The V gene end was trimmed by 6 bases and the J gene end by 5 bases; junction bases not matched to a gene: 7. The CDR3 has 14 amino acids.

This TCR was recovered from a human donor with multiple sclerosis. The chain combines TRBV12-3 or TRBV12-4 with TRBJ1-2; 9 nucleotides agree with TRBD1. The sample comprised CD4+ T cells from PBMCs. The CDR3 sequence: CASSQGTGSYGYTF. CDR3 nucleotides: TGTGCCAGCAGCCAGGGGACAGGGTCGTATGGCTACACCTTC.